A single TCR beta chain is shown here with its context. Its specificity is not known. V shed 2 bases and J shed 2 bases, with 11 bases lying between them. This CDR3 comprises 15 residues. Germline V CDR1 and CDR2: LGHDT, YNNKEL (reference sequence). PCR was performed a second time for roughly 7 to 12 cycles using a sample-barcoded 5' primer and a J-beta primer mix. TCRdb redid the calling of the 5' RACE reads with MiXCR, one entry per CDR3 protein. The top ten clones hold about a sixth of a sample with under 1,000,000 distinct CDR3 sequences, about half of them seen once. This sample was taken from a study of blood T cells in healthy people across ages. Whole-study findings and limits: Conclusively comparing naive with antigen-experienced cells was impossible with unsorted PBMCs. Naive T cell percentage by flow cytometry tracked strongly with beta diversity.

Peripheral blood samples of about 10 milliliters were drawn from each donor. The source of this sequence is a man of 80 years or more in good health. V gene TRBV3-1 combines with J gene TRBJ2-3; unclear D gene. Sequenced material: blood. CDR3 sequence (DNA): TGTGCCAGCAGCCAACCCGGTACCTACACAGATACGCAGTATTTT. This codes for CASSQPGTYTDTQYF.